The source of this TCR beta chain is a study of cytomegalovirus exposure and HLA in healthy donors. As for the study in general: Caucasian-associated ancestry cluster membership applied to approximately 81% of nearly 400 genotyped donors.

Vbeta (60) and Jbeta (13) primers were used in the PCR. Libraries were prepared by immunoSEQ multiplex PCR; TCRdb keeps only in-frame clonotypes and omits some of them. The sample holds some 200,000 clones, roughly 76% seen once. Germline loops: CDR1 MDHEN, CDR2 SYDVKM. Trimming removed 1 base from V and 2 bases from J; junction bases left unmatched: 13. The CDR3 has 18 residues. Though nominally healthy at sampling, donors likely had unrecorded immune exposures. Study-wide results and caveats: Most TCR sequences were rare, but some public TCRs occurred in many donors.

Comment on this clone: The antigen is unknown.

This TCR derives from a man aged 40-55 years in good health and CMV-seropositive. Sequencing used PBMCs. The chain has TRBV28 and TRBJ2-5; 7 bases are shared with TRBD2. Here the CDR3 DNA reads TGTGCCAGCAGTTTATCTCCTGGATTGGGAGGGATTCAAGAGACCCAGTACTTC. Protein: CASSLSPGLGGIQETQYF.